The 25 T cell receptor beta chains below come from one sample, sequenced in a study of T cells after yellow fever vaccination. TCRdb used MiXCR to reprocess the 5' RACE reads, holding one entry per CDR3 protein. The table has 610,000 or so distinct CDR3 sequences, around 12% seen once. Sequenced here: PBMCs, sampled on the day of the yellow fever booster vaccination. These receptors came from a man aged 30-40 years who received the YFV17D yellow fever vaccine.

This CDR3 is CASSPPLGEGPGGAKNIQYF. The CDR3 DNA reads TGTGCCAGCAGCCCACCCCTGGGGGAGGGGCCTGGTGGGGCCAAAAACATTCAGTACTTC. V gene TRBV11-2 combines with J gene TRBJ2-4, with 7 bases that match TRBD2. The ends lost 5 bases at V and 1 base at J; junction bases unmatched: 20. The CDR3 runs 20 residues. Germline assignment: CDR1 SGHAT and CDR2 FQNNGV.

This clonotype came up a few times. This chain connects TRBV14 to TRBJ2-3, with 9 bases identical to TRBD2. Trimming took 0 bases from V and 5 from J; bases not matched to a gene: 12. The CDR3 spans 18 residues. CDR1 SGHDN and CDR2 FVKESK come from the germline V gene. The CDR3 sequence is CASSQDRVAGVLQDTQYF. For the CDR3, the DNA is TGTGCCAGCAGCCAAGATAGGGTAGCGGGAGTGCTTCAAGATACGCAGTATTTT.

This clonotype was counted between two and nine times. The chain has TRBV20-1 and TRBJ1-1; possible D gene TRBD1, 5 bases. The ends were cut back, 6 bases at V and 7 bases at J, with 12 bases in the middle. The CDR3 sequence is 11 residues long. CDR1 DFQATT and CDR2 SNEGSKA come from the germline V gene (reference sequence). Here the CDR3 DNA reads TGCAGTGCCACTGGGGGGGGTGAAGCTTTCTTT. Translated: CSATGGGEAFF.

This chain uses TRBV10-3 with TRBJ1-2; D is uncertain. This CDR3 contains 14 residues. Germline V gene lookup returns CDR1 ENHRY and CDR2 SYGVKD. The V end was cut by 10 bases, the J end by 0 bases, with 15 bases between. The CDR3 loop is CATSEQQANYGYTF. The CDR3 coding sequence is TGTGCCACCTCCGAGCAACAAGCTAACTATGGCTACACCTTC.

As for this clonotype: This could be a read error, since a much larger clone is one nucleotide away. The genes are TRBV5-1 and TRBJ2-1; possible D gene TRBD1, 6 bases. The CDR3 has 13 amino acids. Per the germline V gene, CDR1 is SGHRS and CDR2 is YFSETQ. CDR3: CTSSVQGFNEQFF. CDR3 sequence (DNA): TGCACCAGCAGCGTACAGGGTTTCAATGAGCAGTTCTTC.

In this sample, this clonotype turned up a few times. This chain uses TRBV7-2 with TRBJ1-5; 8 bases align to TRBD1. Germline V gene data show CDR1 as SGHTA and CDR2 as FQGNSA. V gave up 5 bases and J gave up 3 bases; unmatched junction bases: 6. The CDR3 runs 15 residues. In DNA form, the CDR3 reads TGTGCCAGCAGCGACACAGGGGGAGTCAATCAGCCCCAGCATTTT. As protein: CASSDTGGVNQPQHF.

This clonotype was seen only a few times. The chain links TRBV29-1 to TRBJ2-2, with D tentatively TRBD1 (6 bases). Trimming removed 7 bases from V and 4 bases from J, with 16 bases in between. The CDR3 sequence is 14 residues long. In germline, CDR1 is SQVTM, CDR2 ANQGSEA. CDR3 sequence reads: CSASRTDSTGELFF. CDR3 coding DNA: TGCAGCGCCTCAAGGACAGATAGCACCGGGGAGCTGTTTTTT.

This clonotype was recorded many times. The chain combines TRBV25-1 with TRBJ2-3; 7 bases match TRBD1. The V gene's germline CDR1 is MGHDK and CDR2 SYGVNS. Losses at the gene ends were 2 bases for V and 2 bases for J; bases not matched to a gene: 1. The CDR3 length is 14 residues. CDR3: CASSEEGATDTQYF. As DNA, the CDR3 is TGTGCCAGCAGTGAAGAGGGGGCCACAGATACGCAGTATTTT.

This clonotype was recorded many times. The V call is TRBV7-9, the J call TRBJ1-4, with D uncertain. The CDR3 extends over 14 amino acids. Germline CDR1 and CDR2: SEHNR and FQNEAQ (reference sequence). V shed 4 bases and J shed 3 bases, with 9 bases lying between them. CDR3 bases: TGTGCCAGCAGCTCAGAAGACCCTAATGAAAAACTGTTTTTT. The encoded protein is CASSSEDPNEKLFF.

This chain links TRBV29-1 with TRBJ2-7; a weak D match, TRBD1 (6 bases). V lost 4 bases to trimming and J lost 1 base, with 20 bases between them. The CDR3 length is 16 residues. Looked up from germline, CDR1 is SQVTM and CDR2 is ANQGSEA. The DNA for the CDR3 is TGCAGCGTTGCGCACACCGGGACAATCTCTTCCTACGAGCAGTACTTC. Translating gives CSVAHTGTISSYEQYF.

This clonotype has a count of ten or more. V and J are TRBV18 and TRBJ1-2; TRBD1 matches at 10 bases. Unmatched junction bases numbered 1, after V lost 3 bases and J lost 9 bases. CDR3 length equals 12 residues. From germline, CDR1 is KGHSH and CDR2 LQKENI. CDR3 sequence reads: CASSPGQGSYTF. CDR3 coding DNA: TGTGCCAGCTCACCGGGACAGGGGAGCTACACCTTC.

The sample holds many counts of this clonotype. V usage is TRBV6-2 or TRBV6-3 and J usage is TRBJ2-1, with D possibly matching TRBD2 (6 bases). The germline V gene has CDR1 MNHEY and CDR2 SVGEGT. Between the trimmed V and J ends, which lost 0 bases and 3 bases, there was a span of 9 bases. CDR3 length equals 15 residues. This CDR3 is CASSYSGRFYNEQFF. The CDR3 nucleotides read TGTGCCAGCAGTTACTCCGGGAGATTCTACAATGAGCAGTTCTTC.

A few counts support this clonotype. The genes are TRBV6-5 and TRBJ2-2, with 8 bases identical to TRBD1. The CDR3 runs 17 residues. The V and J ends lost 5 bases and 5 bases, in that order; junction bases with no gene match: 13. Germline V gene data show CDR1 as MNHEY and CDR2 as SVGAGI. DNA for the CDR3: TGTGCCAGCAGTACGCGACAGGGGCACCCCTCAACCGGGGAGCTGTTTTTT. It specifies CASSTRQGHPSTGELFF.

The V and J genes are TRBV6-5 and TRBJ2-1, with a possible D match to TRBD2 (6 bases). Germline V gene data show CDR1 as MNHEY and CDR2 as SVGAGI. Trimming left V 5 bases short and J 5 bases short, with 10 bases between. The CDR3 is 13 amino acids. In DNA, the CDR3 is TGTGCCAGCAGTACTAGCTTCGACAATGAGCAGTTCTTC. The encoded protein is CASSTSFDNEQFF.

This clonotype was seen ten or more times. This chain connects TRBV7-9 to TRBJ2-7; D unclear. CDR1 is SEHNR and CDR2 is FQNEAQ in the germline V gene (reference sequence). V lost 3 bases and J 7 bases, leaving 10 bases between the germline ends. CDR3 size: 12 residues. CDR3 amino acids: CASSFAGNEQYF. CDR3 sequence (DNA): TGTGCCAGCAGCTTCGCTGGTAATGAGCAGTACTTC.

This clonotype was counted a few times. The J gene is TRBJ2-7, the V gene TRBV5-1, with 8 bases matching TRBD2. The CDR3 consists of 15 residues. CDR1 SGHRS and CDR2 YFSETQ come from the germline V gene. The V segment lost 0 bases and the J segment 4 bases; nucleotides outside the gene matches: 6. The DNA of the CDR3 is TGCGCCAGCAGCTTGGGACTAGCGTTAGATTACGAGCAGTACTTC. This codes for CASSLGLALDYEQYF.

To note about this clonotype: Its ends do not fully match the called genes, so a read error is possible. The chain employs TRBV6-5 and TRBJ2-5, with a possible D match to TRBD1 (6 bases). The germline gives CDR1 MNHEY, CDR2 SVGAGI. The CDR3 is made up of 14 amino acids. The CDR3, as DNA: TGTGCCAGAAGTTACTCTACAGGGTTGCAGACCCAGTACTTC. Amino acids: CARSYSTGLQTQYF.

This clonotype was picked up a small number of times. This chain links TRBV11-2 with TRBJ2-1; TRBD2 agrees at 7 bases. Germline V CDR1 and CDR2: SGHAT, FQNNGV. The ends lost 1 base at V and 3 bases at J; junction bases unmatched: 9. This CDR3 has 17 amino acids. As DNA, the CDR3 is TGTGCCAGCAGCTTAGTCCCCCCGGGGGGAAGCTACAATGAGCAGTTCTTC. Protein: CASSLVPPGGSYNEQFF.

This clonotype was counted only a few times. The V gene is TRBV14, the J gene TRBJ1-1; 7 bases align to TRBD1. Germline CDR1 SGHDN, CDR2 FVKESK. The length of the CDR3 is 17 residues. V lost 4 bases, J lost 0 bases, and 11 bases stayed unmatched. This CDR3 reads CASSPLTGTGVNTEAFF. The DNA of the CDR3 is TGTGCCAGCAGCCCGCTGACTGGAACAGGGGTGAACACTGAAGCTTTCTTT.

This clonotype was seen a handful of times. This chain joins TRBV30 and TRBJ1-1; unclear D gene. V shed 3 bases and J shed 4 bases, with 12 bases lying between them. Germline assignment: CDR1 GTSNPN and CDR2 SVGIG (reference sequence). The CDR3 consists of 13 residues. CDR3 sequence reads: CAWRQLRVTEAFF. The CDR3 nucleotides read TGTGCCTGGAGACAGTTAAGGGTCACTGAAGCTTTCTTT.

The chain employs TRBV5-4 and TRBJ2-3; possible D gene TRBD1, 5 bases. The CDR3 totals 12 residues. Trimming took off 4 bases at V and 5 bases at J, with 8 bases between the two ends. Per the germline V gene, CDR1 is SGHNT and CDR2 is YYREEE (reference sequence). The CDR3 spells CASSARGDTQYF. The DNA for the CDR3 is TGTGCCAGCAGCGCAAGGGGAGATACGCAGTATTTT.

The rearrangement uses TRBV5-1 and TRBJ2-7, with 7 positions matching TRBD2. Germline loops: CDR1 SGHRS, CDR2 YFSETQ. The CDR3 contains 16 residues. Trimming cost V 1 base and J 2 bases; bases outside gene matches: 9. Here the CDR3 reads CASSLYPREGTYEQYF. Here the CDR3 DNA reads TGCGCCAGCAGCTTGTACCCTAGGGAGGGCACCTACGAGCAGTACTTC.

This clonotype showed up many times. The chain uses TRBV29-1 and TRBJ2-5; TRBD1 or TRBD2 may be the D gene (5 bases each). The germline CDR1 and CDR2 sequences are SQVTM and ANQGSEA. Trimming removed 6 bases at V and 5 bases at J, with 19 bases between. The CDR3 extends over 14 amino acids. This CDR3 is CSVRGPGLRETQYF. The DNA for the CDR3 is TGCAGCGTGAGGGGTCCGGGGCTCAGGGAGACCCAGTACTTC.

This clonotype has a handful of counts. The CDR3, as DNA: TGTGCCAGCACTCAAGCAGGGTTCTATGAGCAGTTCTTC. This gives the protein CASTQAGFYEQFF. J is TRBJ2-1 and V is TRBV6-1; D might be TRBD1 (5 bases). The germline CDR1 and CDR2 sequences are MNHNS and SASEGT. Trimming took 7 bases from V and 8 from J, leaving 15 bases between them. The CDR3 is 13 amino acids.

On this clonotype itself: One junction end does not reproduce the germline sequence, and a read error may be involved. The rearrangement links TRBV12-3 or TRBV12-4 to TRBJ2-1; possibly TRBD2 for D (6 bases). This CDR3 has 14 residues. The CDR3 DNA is TGTGCCAGCAGTTTTTTTGGCGGGACCAATGAGGAGTTCTTC. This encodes CASSFFGGTNEEFF.